The 7 T cell receptor beta chains presented below share a single source sample, sequenced in a study of graft-versus-host responses after intestinal transplantation. Here immunoSEQ multiplex PCR was the method, and the copy in TCRdb shows in-frame clones only, minus some. The sample lists about 97,000 clones; around 90% were seen once. Source: PBMCs, taken roughly 450 days after intestinal transplant. These receptors originate from a human patient who received an intestinal transplant, so some T cells may come from the graft donor.

V usage is TRBV6-5 and J usage is TRBJ1-1; D possibly corresponds to TRBD1 (6 bases). Per germline, CDR1 MNHEY and CDR2 SVGAGI. CDR3 length equals 13 residues. Trimming took off 6 bases at V and 1 base at J, with 9 bases between the two ends. The CDR3 bases are TGTGCCAGCAGGGGACAAAAGAACACTGAAGCTTTCTTT. This translates into CASRGQKNTEAFF.

The genes are TRBV5-8 and TRBJ2-7; a weak D match, TRBD1 (6 bases). This CDR3 region has 14 residues. Trimming shortened V by 4 bases and J by 6 bases, and 17 bases separated the two germline ends. Germline CDR1 SGHTS, CDR2 YDEGEE. The CDR3 reads CASSPHQGLGEQYF. CDR3 nucleotide sequence: TGTGCCAGCAGCCCGCATCAGGGGTTAGGCGAGCAGTACTTC.

V and J are TRBV27 and TRBJ2-2; D not resolved. There are 14 residues in the CDR3. Germline CDR1 reads MNHEY; CDR2 reads SMNVEV (reference sequence). Trimming shortened V by 7 bases and J by 0 bases, and 9 bases separated the two germline ends. This CDR3 is CASKAGSNTGELFF. The CDR3 DNA reads TGTGCCAGCAAGGCAGGATCGAACACCGGGGAGCTGTTTTTT.

In this sample, this clone turned up a few times. V usage is TRBV10-3 and J usage is TRBJ1-3; D gene ambiguous. Germline CDR1 reads ENHRY; CDR2 reads SYGVKD. V lost 6 bases and J 0 bases, leaving 9 bases between the germline ends. The CDR3 has 14 residues. The CDR3: CAIRARGSGNTIYF. As DNA, the CDR3 is TGTGCCATCAGAGCACGGGGCTCTGGAAACACCATATATTTT.

The V gene is TRBV6-6, the J gene TRBJ1-6; possible D gene TRBD1, 6 bases. V was shortened by 2 bases and J by 10 bases, with 18 bases between the two germline ends. This CDR3 has 16 amino acids. Germline V gene lookup returns CDR1 MNHNY and CDR2 SVGAGI (reference sequence). The CDR3: CASSYGTPYVNSPLHF. The DNA of the CDR3 is TGTGCCAGCAGTTACGGGACACCGTATGTCAACTCACCCCTCCACTTT.

The V call is TRBV7-3, the J call TRBJ2-2, with D uncertain. The CDR3 is made up of 16 amino acids. Per germline, CDR1 SGHTA and CDR2 FQGTGA. V shed 2 bases and J shed 1 base, with 11 bases lying between them. CDR3 sequence: CASSLRFYGNTGELFF. The CDR3 coding sequence is TGTGCCAGCAGCTTACGGTTTTACGGGAACACCGGGGAGCTGTTTTTT.

The chain carries TRBV7-8 and TRBJ1-1, with 9 bases lining up with TRBD1. The germline CDR1 and CDR2 sequences are SGHVS and FQNEAQ. This CDR3 spans 15 amino acids. Unmatched junction bases numbered 8, after V lost 5 bases and J lost 4 bases. The CDR3 spells CASSPTGTGFTEAFF. CDR3 sequence (DNA): TGTGCCAGCAGCCCGACCGGGACAGGGTTCACTGAAGCTTTCTTT.